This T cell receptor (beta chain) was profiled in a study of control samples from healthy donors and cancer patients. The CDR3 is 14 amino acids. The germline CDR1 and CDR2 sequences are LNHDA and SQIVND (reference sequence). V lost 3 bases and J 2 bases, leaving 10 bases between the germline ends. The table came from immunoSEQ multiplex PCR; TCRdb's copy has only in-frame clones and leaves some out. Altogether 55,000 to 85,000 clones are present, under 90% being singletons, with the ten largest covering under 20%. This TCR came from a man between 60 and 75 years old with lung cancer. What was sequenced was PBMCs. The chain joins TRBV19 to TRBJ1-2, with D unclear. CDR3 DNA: TGTGCCAGTAGTATTGCCAGAAACAACTATGGCTACACCTTC. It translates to CASSIARNNYGYTF. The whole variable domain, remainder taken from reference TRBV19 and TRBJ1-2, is DGGITQSPKYLFRKEGQNVTLSCEQNLNHDAMYWYRQDPGQGLRLIYYSQIVNDFQKGDIAEGYSVSREKKESFPLTVTSAQKNPTAFYLCASSIARNNYGYTFGSGTRLTVV.